This TCR beta chain stems from a study of cytomegalovirus exposure and HLA in healthy donors. This clone was counted once. J lost 5 bases, V lost 1 base, and 2 bases had no gene match. CDR1 and CDR2 (germline): SGHRS, YFSETQ. The CDR3 length is 14 residues. The PCR was carried out with 60 Vbeta primers and 13 Jbeta primers. Libraries were prepared by immunoSEQ multiplex PCR; TCRdb keeps only in-frame clonotypes and omits some of them. The sample contains around 130,000 clones, approximately 85% of which appear only once. The sample was PBMCs. The clonotype originates from a woman in her twenties or thirties in good health and CMV-seropositive. The chain has TRBV5-1 and TRBJ2-7; 11 positions agree with TRBD2. CDR3 sequence: CASSLTSGSDEQYF. The CDR3, as DNA: TGCGCCAGCAGCTTGACTAGCGGGAGCGACGAGCAGTACTTC.